These 2 T cell receptor beta chains were all obtained from the same sample, sequenced in a study of human T cells and chemical hapten exposure. Noted time point: pre-sensitization, week 0. Treatment noted: therapeutic diphenylcyclopropenone sensitization with weekly scalp DPC. Each CDR3 protein is one row after TCRdb ran MiXCR on the RACE reads. In the table there are 85,000 to 130,000 distinct CDR3 sequences, approximately 12% of which are singletons. This sample comprised whole blood, obtained in connection with sensitization to the hapten diphenylcyclopropenone (DPC). The source is a woman between 50 and 59 years old with alopecia areata. Some clones in this sample may be carry-over from other donors' samples.

This clonotype was seen repeatedly, ten times or more. The chain recombines TRBV6-1 with TRBJ1-2; 11 positions agree with TRBD1. CDR1 is MNHNS and CDR2 is SASEGT in the germline V gene. The CDR3 is 14 amino acids. J lost 5 bases, V lost 7 bases, and 6 bases had no gene match. CDR3 sequence reads: CASTGGTGGYGYTF. The CDR3 nucleotides read TGTGCCAGCACCGGAGGGACAGGGGGATATGGCTACACCTTC.

The rearrangement joins TRBV29-1 to TRBJ2-7; the match to TRBD2 covers 9 bases. The V gene end was trimmed by 8 bases and the J gene end by 7 bases; junction bases not matched to a gene: 12. Germline CDR1 reads SQVTM; CDR2 reads ANQGSEA. CDR3 length equals 13 residues. CDR3 bases: TGCAGCCACGTGGGTAGCGGGAGTGATGAGCAGTACTTC. Protein sequence: CSHVGSGSDEQYF.